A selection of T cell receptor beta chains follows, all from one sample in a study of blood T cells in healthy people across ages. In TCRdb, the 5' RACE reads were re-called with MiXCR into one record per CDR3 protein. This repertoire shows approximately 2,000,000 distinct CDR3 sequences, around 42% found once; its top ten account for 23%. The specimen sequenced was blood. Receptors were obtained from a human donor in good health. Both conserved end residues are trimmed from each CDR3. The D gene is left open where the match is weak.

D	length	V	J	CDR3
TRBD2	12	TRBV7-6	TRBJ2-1	ASGLAGSHNEQF
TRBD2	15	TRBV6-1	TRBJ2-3	ASSERKAGRVTDTQY
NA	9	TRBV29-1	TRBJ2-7	SVEIQRAQY
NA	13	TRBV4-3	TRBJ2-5	ASSQEVDQRETQY
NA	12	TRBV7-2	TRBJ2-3	ASSPQGGSDTQY
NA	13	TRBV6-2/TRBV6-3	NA	ASSYRHLKGYEQY
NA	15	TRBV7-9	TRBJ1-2	ASSLPRTALSPYGYT
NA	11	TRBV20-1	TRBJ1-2	SARKTVNYGYT
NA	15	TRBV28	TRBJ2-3	ASSPPLTGTSTDTQY
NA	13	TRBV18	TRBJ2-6	ASSICGAGANVLT
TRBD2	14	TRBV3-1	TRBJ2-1	ASSQAKRGDHNEQF
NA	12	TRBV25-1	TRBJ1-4	ASSESVGLGQLF
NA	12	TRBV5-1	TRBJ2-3	ASSLRQAQDTQY
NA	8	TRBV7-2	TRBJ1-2	ASSLWGYT
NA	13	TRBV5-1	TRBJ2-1	ASSSILGATDEQF
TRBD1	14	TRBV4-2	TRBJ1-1	ASSPGAGTGNTEAF
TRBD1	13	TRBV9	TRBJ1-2	ASSPGTATLTGYT
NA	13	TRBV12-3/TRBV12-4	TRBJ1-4	ASSLALRDNEKLF
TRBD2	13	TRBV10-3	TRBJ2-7	AISELAGFSYEQY
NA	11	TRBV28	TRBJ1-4	ASKGRENEKLF
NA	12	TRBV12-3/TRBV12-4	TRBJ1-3	ASSFRRPTNTIY
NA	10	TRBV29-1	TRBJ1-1	SVGRGRTEAF
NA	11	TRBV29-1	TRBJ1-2	SGGGPAPGGYT
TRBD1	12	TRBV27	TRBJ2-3	ASSHDRATDTQY
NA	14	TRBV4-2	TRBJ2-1	ASSQDHGSSYNEQF
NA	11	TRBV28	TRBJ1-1	ASIKGRSAEAF
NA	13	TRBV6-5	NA	ASSSFDGARVEQY
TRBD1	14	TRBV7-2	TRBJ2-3	ASSKGQGVSTDTQY
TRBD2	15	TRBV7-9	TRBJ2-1	ASGLSAQRGEFYEQF